The entry below describes one TCR beta chain. This clonotype was recorded a few times. The antigen it binds to is not known. It has no much larger one-base neighbor in the sample; base qualities were not kept. These data come from a study of CD8 T cells in ankylosing spondylitis listed by TCRdb under 2017. About the investigation overall: To find TCR variants linked to disease, the study profiled T cell receptor beta repertoires in ankylosing spondylitis patients and healthy donors. The full study cohort comprised 25 ankylosing spondylitis patients and 110 or so healthy donors. Peripheral blood samples were taken, and synovial fluid was additionally collected from ankylosing spondylitis patients. Summary of the overall study and its limitations: Some motif variants had previously been reported in the synovial fluid and blood of reactive arthritis patients, which suggests shared mechanisms of disease initiation. The disease-linked clones had a CD8+ phenotype and were found at relatively low frequencies in peripheral blood. Blood from ankylosing spondylitis patients appeared to be characterized by a TCR beta motif made up of under 10 highly homologous amino acid variants. Significant enrichment of the disease-linked clones was reported in matched synovial fluid samples from ankylosing spondylitis patients.

This sample was sequenced with an Illumina HiSeq 2500. TCR beta libraries were prepared by quantitative 5'-RACE with molecular barcodes. From the authors' description of their analysis: Disease-linked TCR variants were identified with a new computational method built on a probabilistic model of VDJ rearrangement. TCRdb applied fastp at Q25 and MiXCR to the public reads, then kept only in-frame beta chains. Records with the same CDR3 protein are collapsed into one entry carrying the most frequent genes and DNA. The authors' filters were not applied to this entry. This sample comprises 400,000 to 450,000 distinct CDR3 sequences, 15% to 20% of them detected only once. 1% of the sample is in the top ten clones. A distance of 6 bases separates the germline ends of V and J, which lose 3 bases and 4 bases respectively. CDR1 and CDR2, looked up from the germline V gene (reference sequence), are DFQATT and SNEGSKA. From the cysteine up to the phenylalanine, the CDR3 has a length of 11 residues. Only CDR3 DNA is held: 33 bases, read in frame from base 1.

The sequence joins TRBV20-1 to TRBJ2-5; the D gene remains uncertain. This TCR came from a male donor with ankylosing spondylitis. Sequenced material: blood, either unsorted or a sorted T cell fraction (not recorded which). CDR3 reads: CSARRPETQYF. The bases are TGCAGTGCTAGGCGACCAGAGACCCAGTACTTC.